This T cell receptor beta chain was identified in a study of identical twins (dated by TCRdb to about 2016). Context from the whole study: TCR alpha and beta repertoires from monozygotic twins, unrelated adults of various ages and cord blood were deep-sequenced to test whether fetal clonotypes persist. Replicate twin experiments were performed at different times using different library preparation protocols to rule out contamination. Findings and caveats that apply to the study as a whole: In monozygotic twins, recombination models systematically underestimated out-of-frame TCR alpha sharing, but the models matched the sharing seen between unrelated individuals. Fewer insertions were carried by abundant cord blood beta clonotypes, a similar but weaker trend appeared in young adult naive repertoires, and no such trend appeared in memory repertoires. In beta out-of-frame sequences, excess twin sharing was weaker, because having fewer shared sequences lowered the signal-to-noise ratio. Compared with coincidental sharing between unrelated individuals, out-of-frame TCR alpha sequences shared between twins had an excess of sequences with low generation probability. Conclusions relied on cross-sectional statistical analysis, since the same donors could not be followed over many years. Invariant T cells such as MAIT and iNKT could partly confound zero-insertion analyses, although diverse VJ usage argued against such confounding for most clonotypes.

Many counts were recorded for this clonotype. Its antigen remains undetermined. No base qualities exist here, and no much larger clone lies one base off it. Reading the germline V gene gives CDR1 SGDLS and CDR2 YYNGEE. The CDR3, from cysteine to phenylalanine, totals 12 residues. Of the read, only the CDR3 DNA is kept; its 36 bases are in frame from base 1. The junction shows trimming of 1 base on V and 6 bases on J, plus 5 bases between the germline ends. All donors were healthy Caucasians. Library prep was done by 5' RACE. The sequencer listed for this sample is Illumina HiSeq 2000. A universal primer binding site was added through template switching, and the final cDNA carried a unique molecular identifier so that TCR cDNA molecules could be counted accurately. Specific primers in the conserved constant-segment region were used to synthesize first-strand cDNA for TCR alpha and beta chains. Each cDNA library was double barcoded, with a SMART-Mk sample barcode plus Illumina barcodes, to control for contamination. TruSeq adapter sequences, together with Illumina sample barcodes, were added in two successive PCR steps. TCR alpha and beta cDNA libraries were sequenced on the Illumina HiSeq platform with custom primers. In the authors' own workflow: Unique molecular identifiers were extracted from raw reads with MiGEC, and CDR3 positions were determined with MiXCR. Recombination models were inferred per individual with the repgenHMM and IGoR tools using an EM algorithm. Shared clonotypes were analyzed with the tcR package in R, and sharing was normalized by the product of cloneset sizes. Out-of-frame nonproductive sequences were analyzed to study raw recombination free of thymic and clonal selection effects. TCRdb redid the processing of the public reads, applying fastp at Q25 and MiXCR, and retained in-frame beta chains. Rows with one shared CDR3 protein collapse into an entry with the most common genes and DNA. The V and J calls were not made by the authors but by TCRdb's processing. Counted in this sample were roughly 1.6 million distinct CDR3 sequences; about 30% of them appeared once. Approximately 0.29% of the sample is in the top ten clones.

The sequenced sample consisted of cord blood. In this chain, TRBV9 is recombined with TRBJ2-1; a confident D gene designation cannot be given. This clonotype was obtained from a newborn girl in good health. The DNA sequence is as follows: TGTGCCAGCAGCGTATTAGGCAATGAGCAGTTCTTC. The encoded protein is CASSVLGNEQFF.